One and the same sample provided the 14 T cell receptor beta chains below, sequenced in a study of T cell changes during pregnancy in multiple sclerosis. Some clones are missing from TCRdb's copy, which holds only in-frame ones; the method was immunoSEQ multiplex PCR. The sample lists tens of thousands of clones, about 93% occurring once. This specimen consisted of peripheral blood, obtained in the first trimester of pregnancy. Receptor source: a female donor with multiple sclerosis, enrolled in a pregnancy study.

The rearrangement joins TRBV5-6 to TRBJ1-1; no firm D call. Germline CDR1 reads SGHDT; CDR2 reads YYEEEE. The CDR3 spans 14 residues. Trimming took 4 bases from V and 0 from J, leaving 10 bases between them. The CDR3 spells CASSPLRVNTEAFF. The CDR3 coding sequence is TGTGCCAGCAGCCCCCTACGGGTGAACACTGAAGCTTTCTTT.

This clone was observed a single time. V is TRBV11-2 and J is TRBJ2-7; 8 bases map to TRBD2. With V trimmed by 2 bases and J by 0 bases, 6 bases remained unmatched. Germline CDR1 is SGHAT and CDR2 is FQNNGV. The length of the CDR3 is 16 residues. DNA of the CDR3: TGTGCCAGCAGCTTACCTAGCGGGTCCCACTCCTACGAGCAGTACTTC. This codes for CASSLPSGSHSYEQYF.

The V call is TRBV6-1, the J call TRBJ2-5; TRBD1 might be the D (5 bases). The CDR3 loop spans 13 amino acids. The germline V gene encodes CDR1 MNHNS and CDR2 SASEGT. The V and J ends lost 4 bases and 2 bases respectively, with 8 bases between them. CDR3 amino acids: CASSAGWQETQYF. The DNA for the CDR3 is TGTGCCAGCAGTGCAGGGTGGCAAGAGACCCAGTACTTC.

The chain links TRBV10-2 to TRBJ2-5; TRBD2 matches at 8 bases. Germline values: CDR1 WSHSY, CDR2 SAAADI. This CDR3 contains 15 residues. With 4 bases clipped from V and 1 base from J, the junction kept 5 bases outside the gene matches. In nucleotides, the CDR3 is TGCGCCAGCAGTGTTAAGCGGGGGAGCCAAGAGACCCAGTACTTC. Its protein product is CASSVKRGSQETQYF.

The chain combines TRBV6-6 with TRBJ1-2; possible D gene TRBD1, 6 bases. V lost 4 bases to trimming and J lost 0 bases, with 15 bases between them. The length of the CDR3 is 16 residues. Per germline, CDR1 MNHNY and CDR2 SVGAGI (reference sequence). The CDR3 spells CASSLGQTKSNYGYTF. CDR3 nucleotide sequence: TGTGCCAGCAGTTTAGGACAGACTAAATCTAACTATGGCTACACCTTC.

This chain uses TRBV18 with TRBJ1-2, with D possibly matching TRBD1 (5 bases). Trimming removed 3 bases at V and 2 bases at J, with 10 bases between. This CDR3 contains 14 residues. Germline assignment: CDR1 KGHSH and CDR2 LQKENI. CDR3 nucleotide sequence: TGTGCCAGCTCACCCAGGGAGGGGAACTATGGCTACACCTTC. Translating it yields CASSPREGNYGYTF.

The gene calls are TRBV6-5 and TRBJ1-1, with a tentative D call TRBD1 (5 bases). This CDR3 comprises 13 residues. V lost 6 bases and J lost 3, with 11 bases in between. Germline-derived CDR1 and CDR2 are MNHEY and SVGAGI. The CDR3 region is CASSTTEDTEAFF. The CDR3 DNA sequence: TGTGCCAGCAGCACGACAGAGGACACTGAAGCTTTCTTT.

The V and J genes are TRBV4-2 and TRBJ1-2; 7 positions agree with TRBD1. Trimming removed 3 bases from V and 4 bases from J; junction bases left unmatched: 8. This CDR3 has 15 amino acids. CDR1 is LGHNA and CDR2 is YNFKEQ in the germline V gene. The CDR3 reads CASSHPGGQLYGYTF. CDR3 nucleotides: TGTGCCAGCAGCCACCCCGGGGGACAGCTCTATGGCTACACCTTC.

V gene TRBV25-1 combines with J gene TRBJ2-3; TRBD2 agrees at 13 bases. There are 15 residues in the CDR3. V shed 6 bases, J shed 5 bases, and the junction held 5 bases outside the gene matches. The germline V gene encodes CDR1 MGHDK and CDR2 SYGVNS. In nucleotides, the CDR3 is TGTGCCAGCAGCCGACTAGCGGGAGGAGGAGATACGCAGTATTTT. It is translated as CASSRLAGGGDTQYF.

This chain connects TRBV15 to TRBJ1-2; 11 bases map to TRBD1. There are 15 residues in the CDR3. CDR1 and CDR2 (germline): LNHNV, YYDKDF (reference sequence). V gave up 3 bases and J gave up 8 bases; unmatched junction bases: 8. CDR3 sequence reads: CATSRDGQGAQGYTF. The CDR3 DNA reads TGTGCCACCAGCAGGGATGGACAGGGGGCGCAGGGCTACACCTTC.

V is TRBV5-5 and J is TRBJ2-7, with 8 bases aligning to TRBD1. Germline lookup yields CDR1 SGHKS and CDR2 YYEKEE (reference sequence). V dropped 4 bases and J dropped 7; count of bases not matched to a gene: 10. This CDR3 contains 14 residues. The CDR3 spells CASSLTGEVGEQYF. For the CDR3, the DNA is TGTGCCAGCAGCCTGACAGGGGAGGTGGGGGAGCAGTACTTC.

The V and J genes are TRBV27 and TRBJ2-1; 10 nucleotides match TRBD2. The V gene's germline CDR1 is MNHEY and CDR2 SMNVEV (reference sequence). The trim removed 5 bases at V and 8 bases at J, leaving 15 bases unmatched. This CDR3 is built from 17 residues. The CDR3 is CASSVSPAGGIFDEQFF. CDR3 sequence (DNA): TGTGCCAGCAGTGTAAGCCCAGCGGGAGGGATTTTCGATGAGCAGTTCTTC.

This clone was found once. The V call is TRBV10-3, the J call TRBJ2-3; TRBD2 aligns across 8 bases. CDR1 ENHRY and CDR2 SYGVKD come from the germline V gene. Trimming removed 11 bases from V and 5 bases from J; junction bases left unmatched: 6. The CDR3 totals 12 residues. CDR3 sequence reads: CASGLEVDTQYF. The CDR3 region has the DNA TGTGCCTCGGGACTAGAGGTAGATACGCAGTATTTT.

The chain links TRBV30 to TRBJ2-5, with D tentatively TRBD2 (7 bases). This CDR3 comprises 17 residues. Trimming pared 0 bases from V and 7 bases from J, leaving 24 bases between. Germline CDR1 is GTSNPN and CDR2 is SVGIG (reference sequence). CDR3 bases: TGTGCCTGGAGTGTAGGGGGGGCCCCGACCATGATGGGGACCCAGTACTTC. Its protein product is CAWSVGGAPTMMGTQYF.